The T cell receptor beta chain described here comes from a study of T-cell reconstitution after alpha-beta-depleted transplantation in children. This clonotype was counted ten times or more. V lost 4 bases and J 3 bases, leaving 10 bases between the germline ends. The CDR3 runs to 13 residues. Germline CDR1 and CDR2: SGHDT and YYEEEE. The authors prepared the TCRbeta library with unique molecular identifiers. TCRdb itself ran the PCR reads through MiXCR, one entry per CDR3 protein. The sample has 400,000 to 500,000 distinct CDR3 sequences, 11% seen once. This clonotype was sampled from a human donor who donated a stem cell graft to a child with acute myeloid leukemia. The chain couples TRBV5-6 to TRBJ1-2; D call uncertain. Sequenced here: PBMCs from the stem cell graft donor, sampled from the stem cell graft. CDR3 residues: CASSLWGDYGYTF. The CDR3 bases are TGTGCCAGCAGCCTTTGGGGAGACTATGGCTACACCTTC.